What follows are 26 T cell receptor beta chains derived from one specimen sequenced in a study of CD8+ T cells in alopecia areata. Sequencing used cDNA as its template, made by extracting RNA and reverse transcribing it. Clones were sequenced by immunoSEQ multiplex PCR, and TCRdb holds only the in-frame ones, with some missing. The table has 200,000 or so clones, 58% seen once. Treatment in this sample: oral pan-JAK inhibitor, 5-10 mg twice daily. Sequenced material: CD4+ T cells sorted from blood, taken at week 24, from a patient treated with tofacitinib. The origin of the receptors is a human donor with alopecia areata.

This chain uses TRBV27 with TRBJ2-1; 11 bases are shared with TRBD1. The V and J ends lost 7 bases and 7 bases, in that order; junction bases with no gene match: 9. Germline lookup yields CDR1 MNHEY and CDR2 SMNVEV (reference sequence). CDR3 length: 15 residues. The CDR3 loop reads CASKKVDRGPNEQFF. The CDR3, as DNA: TGTGCCAGCAAAAAGGTGGACAGGGGGCCAAATGAGCAGTTCTTC.

The chain couples TRBV2 to TRBJ2-3; D ambiguous. V was shortened by 4 bases and J by 6 bases, with 11 bases between the two germline ends. CDR1 and CDR2 (germline): SNHLY, FYNNEI. CDR3 length: 13 residues. CDR3 DNA: TGTGCCAGCAGTGTAAACGAACGGGATACGCAGTATTTT. As protein: CASSVNERDTQYF.

The chain combines TRBV7-2 with TRBJ1-2; 7 bases align to TRBD1. This CDR3 contains 15 residues. V was clipped by 4 bases and J by 1 base; unmatched bases: 6. Germline V gene lookup returns CDR1 SGHTA and CDR2 FQGNSA. In DNA, the CDR3 is TGTGCCAGCAGCTCCTTTACAGGGGTTAACTATGGCTACACCTTC. Translating gives CASSSFTGVNYGYTF.

This clone was seen more than once but under ten times. The J gene is TRBJ2-5, the V gene TRBV28; 10 nucleotides align to TRBD2. The germline V gene encodes CDR1 MDHEN and CDR2 SYDVKM. The V and J ends lost 5 bases and 1 base, in that order; junction bases with no gene match: 4. The CDR3 extends over 15 amino acids. The CDR3 here is CASSPSGRSQETQYF. CDR3 in DNA: TGTGCCAGCAGTCCTAGCGGGAGATCCCAAGAGACCCAGTACTTC.

This clone occurred a few times. The rearrangement joins TRBV7-9 to TRBJ1-4, with D maybe TRBD1 (5 bases). Between the trimmed V and J ends, which lost 0 bases and 4 bases, there was a span of 9 bases. Germline CDR1 is SEHNR and CDR2 is FQNEAQ (reference sequence). The length of the CDR3 is 15 residues. CDR3 region: CASSLAGRVNEKLFF. CDR3 DNA sequence: TGTGCCAGCAGCTTAGCTGGCAGGGTTAATGAAAAACTGTTTTTT.

This clone has only a few counts. The V gene is TRBV30, the J gene TRBJ1-1, with no clear D. V lost 5 bases and J 1 base, leaving 14 bases between the germline ends. The CDR3 spans 14 residues. Germline V gene data show CDR1 as GTSNPN and CDR2 as SVGIG (reference sequence). Here the CDR3 DNA reads TGTGCCTGGGGTCGGGAGGGCCGGAACACTGAAGCTTTCTTT. Translating it yields CAWGREGRNTEAFF.

V is TRBV6-1 and J is TRBJ1-2; tentative D call: TRBD1 (5 bases). V lost 0 bases and J 6 bases, leaving 14 bases between the germline ends. The CDR3 runs to 15 residues. CDR1 MNHNS and CDR2 SASEGT come from the germline V gene. DNA of the CDR3: TGTGCCAGCAGTGAAGCTGTGGCAGGGAACGATGGCTACACCTTC. It yields the protein CASSEAVAGNDGYTF.

V is TRBV28 and J is TRBJ2-4, with 7 bases that match TRBD1. The germline V gene has CDR1 MDHEN and CDR2 SYDVKM. Trimming removed 6 bases from V and 7 bases from J; junction bases left unmatched: 3. There are 12 residues in the CDR3. This chain's CDR3 is CASRLTGNIQYF. CDR3 bases: TGTGCCAGCAGGTTGACAGGGAACATTCAGTACTTC.

The chain has TRBV4-2 and TRBJ1-3; no firm D call. Germline lookup yields CDR1 LGHNA and CDR2 YNFKEQ. Trimming shortened V by 2 bases and J by 8 bases, and 10 bases separated the two germline ends. The CDR3 has 13 residues. The CDR3 nucleotides read TGTGCCAGCAGCCAAAATAAACCTGACACCATATATTTT. It codes for CASSQNKPDTIYF.

The chain employs TRBV15 and TRBJ2-1, with D uncertain. V was trimmed by 0 bases and J by 12 bases, leaving 6 bases between them. This CDR3 has 11 amino acids. Germline values: CDR1 LNHNV, CDR2 YYDKDF (reference sequence). The CDR3 here is CATSRDRAQFF. The CDR3 DNA sequence: TGTGCCACCAGCAGAGATCGAGCGCAGTTCTTC.

The rearrangement links TRBV5-1 to TRBJ2-3; D is uncertain. The V end was cut by 0 bases, the J end by 11 bases, with 10 bases between. Germline values: CDR1 SGHRS, CDR2 YFSETQ. The CDR3 has 12 amino acids. The CDR3 nucleotides read TGCGCCAGCAGCTTGGGGGATCCGATGCAGTATTTT. Translating gives CASSLGDPMQYF.

V usage is TRBV2 and J usage is TRBJ1-2; D not resolved. The ends were cut back, 5 bases at V and 10 bases at J, with 14 bases in the middle. Germline assignment: CDR1 SNHLY and CDR2 FYNNEI. The CDR3 totals 12 residues. The CDR3 is CASSYTQASYTF. In nucleotides, the CDR3 is TGTGCCAGCAGTTACACCCAGGCATCCTACACCTTC.

This rearrangement joins TRBV7-2 to TRBJ2-3, with TRBD2 matching 9 bases. V lost 3 bases and J lost 5; bases outside the gene matches: 9. Looked up from germline, CDR1 is SGHTA and CDR2 is FQGNSA. There are 16 residues in the CDR3. Here the CDR3 reads CASSLRAGGPQDTQYF. DNA for the CDR3: TGTGCCAGCAGCTTGAGGGCGGGGGGGCCTCAAGATACGCAGTATTTT.

This sequence joins TRBV7-9 and TRBJ2-1, with D perhaps matching TRBD2 (6 bases). The V gene lost 10 bases and the J gene lost 6 bases, with 28 bases spanning the gap. This CDR3 region has 17 residues. The germline V gene encodes CDR1 SEHNR and CDR2 FQNEAQ (reference sequence). CDR3 protein: CATTSTFAREDINEQFF. CDR3 coding DNA: TGTGCCACCACCTCTACGTTCGCCAGGGAGGACATCAATGAGCAGTTCTTC.

Only a few counts were recorded for this clone. The chain links TRBV5-4 to TRBJ2-6; D perhaps matches TRBD2 (5 bases). The CDR3 has 17 amino acids. Trimming took off 0 bases at V and 0 bases at J, with 10 bases between the two ends. Germline CDR1 reads SGHNT; CDR2 reads YYREEE (reference sequence). The CDR3 reads CASSLGGSGSGANVLTF. CDR3 in DNA: TGTGCCAGCAGCTTGGGCGGGTCCGGCTCTGGGGCCAACGTCCTGACTTTC.

V and J are TRBV5-1 and TRBJ1-2; no clear D. Germline CDR1 and CDR2: SGHRS and YFSETQ. V lost 1 base and J lost 4, with 11 bases in between. CDR3 length equals 14 residues. CDR3 bases: TGCGCCAGCAGCTTGTCTACGGACGTCTATGGCTACACCTTC. Translated: CASSLSTDVYGYTF.

The chain combines TRBV5-4 with TRBJ2-3; a weak D match, TRBD2 (6 bases). The CDR3 length is 14 residues. Trimming left V 4 bases short and J 1 base short, with 10 bases between. Germline assignment: CDR1 SGHNT and CDR2 YYREEE (reference sequence). The CDR3 nucleotides read TGTGCCAGCAGCCTAGCGATGGGCACAGATACGCAGTATTTT. Protein: CASSLAMGTDTQYF.

This sequence joins TRBV28 and TRBJ2-5, with D perhaps assigned TRBD1 or TRBD2 (6 bases each). CDR3 length equals 14 residues. CDR1 and CDR2 from the germline V gene are MDHEN and SYDVKM. Trimming left V 10 bases short and J 5 bases short, with 20 bases between. In DNA form, the CDR3 reads TGTGCCACCGGGTTGGGGGGCGCGAGGGAGACCCAGTACTTC. This encodes CATGLGGARETQYF.

This chain uses TRBV20-1 with TRBJ1-2; D remains ambiguous. This CDR3 contains 10 residues. The germline CDR1 and CDR2 sequences are DFQATT and SNEGSKA (reference sequence). The CDR3 region has the DNA TGCGCCGGCCCTAACTATGGCTACACCTTC. Translated: CAGPNYGYTF.

The J gene is TRBJ1-1, the V gene TRBV29-1; 8 bases agree with TRBD1. CDR1 is SQVTM, CDR2 ANQGSEA, per germline. This CDR3 contains 14 residues. The J segment lost 0 bases and the V segment lost 4 bases, leaving 4 bases of the junction unmatched. The CDR3 bases are TGCAGCGTTGTCATGGACAGGGTGAACACTGAAGCTTTCTTT. Amino acids: CSVVMDRVNTEAFF.

CDR3 in amino acids: CASSSTGFHTF. CDR3 nucleotides: TGTGCCAGCAGCTCGACAGGGTTTCACACCTTC. This chain uses TRBV7-2 with TRBJ1-2, with 7 nucleotides matching TRBD1. Looked up from germline, CDR1 is SGHTA and CDR2 is FQGNSA. This CDR3 contains 11 residues. With 4 bases clipped from V and 12 bases from J, the junction kept 5 bases outside the gene matches.

The V call is TRBV15, the J call TRBJ2-7; D is uncertain. Trimming shortened V by 0 bases and J by 4 bases, and 13 bases separated the two germline ends. CDR1 and CDR2 (germline): LNHNV, YYDKDF (reference sequence). The CDR3 consists of 15 residues. CDR3 amino acids: CATSREYSQSYEQYF. CDR3 sequence (DNA): TGTGCCACCAGCAGAGAATACTCTCAATCGTACGAGCAGTACTTC.

In this sample, this clone turned up a few times. The V gene is TRBV30, the J gene TRBJ2-7; 7 bases are a match to TRBD1. CDR1 GTSNPN and CDR2 SVGIG come from the germline V gene (reference sequence). The CDR3 length is 14 residues. The J segment lost 2 bases and the V segment lost 3 bases, leaving 7 bases of the junction unmatched. CDR3 DNA sequence: TGTGCCTGGAGCACCAACAGGGGCCCCTACGAGCAGTACTTC. This gives the protein CAWSTNRGPYEQYF.

In this sample, this clone turned up a few times. The chain has TRBV7-2 and TRBJ2-7, with D perhaps assigned TRBD1 or TRBD2 (5 bases each). V lost 7 bases and J lost 3, with 16 bases in between. Germline lookup yields CDR1 SGHTA and CDR2 FQGNSA. CDR3 size: 14 residues. This CDR3 reads CASTSGQGGYEQYF. DNA of the CDR3: TGTGCCAGCACCTCGGGGCAGGGTGGCTACGAGCAGTACTTC.

This clone was observed a single time. The rearrangement joins TRBV5-6 to TRBJ1-1, with D uncertain. Germline V gene sequence: CDR1 SGHDT, CDR2 YYEEEE. The CDR3 has 13 residues. The V end was cut by 5 bases, the J end by 0 bases, with 8 bases between. The DNA of the CDR3 is TGTGCCAGCAGGGCGAACATGAACACTGAAGCTTTCTTT. Residues: CASRANMNTEAFF.

V usage is TRBV6-6 and J usage is TRBJ2-3; 11 positions match TRBD2. This CDR3 has 16 residues. The ends lost 7 bases at V and 1 base at J; junction bases unmatched: 7. Germline V gives CDR1 MNHNY, CDR2 SVGAGI (reference sequence). DNA for the CDR3: TGTGCCAGCACTCCCCCGGGACTAGCGGGCACAGATACGCAGTATTTT. Its translation: CASTPPGLAGTDTQYF.